The present T cell receptor (beta chain) was sequenced within a study of CD8 T cells in ankylosing spondylitis. Findings and limits, study-wide: It appeared that ankylosing spondylitis blood was characterized by a TCR beta motif of fewer than 10 highly homologous variants. A number of the motif variants had already been described in reactive arthritis synovial fluid and blood. Significant enrichment of disease-linked clones was reported in matched ankylosing spondylitis synovial fluid.

Concerning this clonotype: Its target is unknown.

TCRdb reprocessed the 5' RACE reads with MiXCR, giving one entry per CDR3 protein. The sample contains about 130,000 distinct CDR3 sequences, 7.3% of which appear only once. Trimming left V 1 base short and J 1 base short, with 15 bases between. This CDR3 has 17 residues. Per the germline V gene, CDR1 is SGHTA and CDR2 is FQGNSA. This clonotype was obtained from a female donor with ankylosing spondylitis or in good health (not recorded which). Sequenced: blood, either unsorted or a sorted T cell fraction (not recorded which). J is TRBJ2-3 and V is TRBV7-2; D ambiguous. The chain's CDR3 is CASSLGGVFVGTDTQYF. The CDR3, as DNA: TGTGCCAGCAGCTTAGGAGGAGTGTTTGTTGGCACAGATACGCAGTATTTT.